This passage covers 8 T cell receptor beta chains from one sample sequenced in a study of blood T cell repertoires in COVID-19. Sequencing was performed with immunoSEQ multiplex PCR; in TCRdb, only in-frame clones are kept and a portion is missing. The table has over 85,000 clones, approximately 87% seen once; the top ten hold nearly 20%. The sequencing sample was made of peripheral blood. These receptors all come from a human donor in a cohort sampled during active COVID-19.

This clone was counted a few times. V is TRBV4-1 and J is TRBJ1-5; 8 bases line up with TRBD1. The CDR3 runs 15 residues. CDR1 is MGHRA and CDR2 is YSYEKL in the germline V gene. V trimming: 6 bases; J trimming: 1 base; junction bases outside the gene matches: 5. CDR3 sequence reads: CASSHTGGSNQPQHF. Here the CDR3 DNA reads TGCGCCAGCAGTCATACAGGGGGAAGCAATCAGCCCCAGCATTTT.

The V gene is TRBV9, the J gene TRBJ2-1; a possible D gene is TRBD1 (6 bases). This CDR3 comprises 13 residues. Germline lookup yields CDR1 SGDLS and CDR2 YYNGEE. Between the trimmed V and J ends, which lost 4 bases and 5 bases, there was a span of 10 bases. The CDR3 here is CASSLRGDNEQFF. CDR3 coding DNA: TGTGCCAGCAGCCTCAGGGGAGACAATGAGCAGTTCTTC.

The CDR3: CASSQRTGGGYTF. The DNA for the CDR3 is TGTGCCAGCAGCCAGCGAACAGGGGGAGGCTACACCTTC. V and J are TRBV3-1 (or the pseudogene TRBV3-2) and TRBJ1-2; 8 positions match TRBD1. Germline-derived CDR1 and CDR2 are LGHDT and YNNKEL (reference sequence). V dropped 3 bases and J dropped 8; count of bases not matched to a gene: 5. This CDR3 comprises 13 residues.

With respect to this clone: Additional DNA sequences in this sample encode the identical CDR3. The CDR3 nucleotides read TGTGCCAGCAGCCCTTCCACAGATACGCAGTATTTT. Protein: CASSPSTDTQYF. This rearrangement joins TRBV3-1 (or the pseudogene TRBV3-2) to TRBJ2-3; no firm D call. The V gene lost 4 bases and the J gene lost 2 bases, with 4 bases spanning the gap. CDR3 length: 12 amino acids. Germline CDR1 reads LGHDT; CDR2 reads YNNKEL (reference sequence).

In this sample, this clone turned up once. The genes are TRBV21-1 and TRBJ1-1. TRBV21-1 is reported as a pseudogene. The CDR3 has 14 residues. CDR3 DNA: TGTGCCAGCATCTTGGACGGGGAATACACTGAAGCTTTCTTT. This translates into CASILDGEYTEAFF.

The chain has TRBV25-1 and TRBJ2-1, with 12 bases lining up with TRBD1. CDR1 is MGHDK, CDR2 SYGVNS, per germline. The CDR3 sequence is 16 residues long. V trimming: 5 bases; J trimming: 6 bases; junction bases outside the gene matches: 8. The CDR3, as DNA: TGTGCCAGCAGTAGTCTCGGGACAGGGGGCTTCAATGAGCAGTTCTTC. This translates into CASSSLGTGGFNEQFF.

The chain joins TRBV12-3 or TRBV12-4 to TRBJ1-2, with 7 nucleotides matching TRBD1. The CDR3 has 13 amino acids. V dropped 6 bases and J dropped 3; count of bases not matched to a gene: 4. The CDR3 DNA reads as TGTGCCAGCAGAAGGGACAGTTACTATGGCTACACCTTC. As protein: CASRRDSYYGYTF.

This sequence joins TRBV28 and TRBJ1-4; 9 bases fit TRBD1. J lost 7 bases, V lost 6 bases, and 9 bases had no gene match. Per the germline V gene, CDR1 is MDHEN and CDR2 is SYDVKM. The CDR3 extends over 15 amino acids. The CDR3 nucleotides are TGTGCCAGCAGCCGAACAGGGGGCGGTCGTGAAAAACTGTTTTTT. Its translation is CASSRTGGGREKLFF.